The sequence of this T cell receptor (beta chain) was determined in a study of T cells in women clearing cervical HPV infection. Study-wide context: Controls' single incident HPV16 infection cleared within 12 months without precancer.

Profiled with immunoSEQ multiplex PCR; TCRdb holds only in-frame clones, not every one. The sample data list fewer than 30,000 clones. This CDR3 region has 12 residues. The germline V gene encodes CDR1 LNHDA and CDR2 SQIVND (reference sequence). Trimming shortened V by 9 bases and J by 0 bases, and 6 bases separated the two germline ends. Broader study findings: Repertoire richness, not evenness, was significantly elevated in CIN3+ cases versus controls.

Remarks on this clone: What it binds is unknown. The read terminates 3 residues ahead of where the CDR3 ends, so the germline J gene completes it.

V and J are TRBV19 and TRBJ1-3; D ambiguous. This clonotype was obtained from a woman between 18 and 69 years old with a cervical HPV16 infection that either progressed to CIN3+ or cleared (not recorded which). Input material: blood buffy coat. The CDR3 loop reads CASAVSGNTIYF. Incomplete CDR3 DNA: TGTGCCAGCGCAGTCTCTGGAAACACC.